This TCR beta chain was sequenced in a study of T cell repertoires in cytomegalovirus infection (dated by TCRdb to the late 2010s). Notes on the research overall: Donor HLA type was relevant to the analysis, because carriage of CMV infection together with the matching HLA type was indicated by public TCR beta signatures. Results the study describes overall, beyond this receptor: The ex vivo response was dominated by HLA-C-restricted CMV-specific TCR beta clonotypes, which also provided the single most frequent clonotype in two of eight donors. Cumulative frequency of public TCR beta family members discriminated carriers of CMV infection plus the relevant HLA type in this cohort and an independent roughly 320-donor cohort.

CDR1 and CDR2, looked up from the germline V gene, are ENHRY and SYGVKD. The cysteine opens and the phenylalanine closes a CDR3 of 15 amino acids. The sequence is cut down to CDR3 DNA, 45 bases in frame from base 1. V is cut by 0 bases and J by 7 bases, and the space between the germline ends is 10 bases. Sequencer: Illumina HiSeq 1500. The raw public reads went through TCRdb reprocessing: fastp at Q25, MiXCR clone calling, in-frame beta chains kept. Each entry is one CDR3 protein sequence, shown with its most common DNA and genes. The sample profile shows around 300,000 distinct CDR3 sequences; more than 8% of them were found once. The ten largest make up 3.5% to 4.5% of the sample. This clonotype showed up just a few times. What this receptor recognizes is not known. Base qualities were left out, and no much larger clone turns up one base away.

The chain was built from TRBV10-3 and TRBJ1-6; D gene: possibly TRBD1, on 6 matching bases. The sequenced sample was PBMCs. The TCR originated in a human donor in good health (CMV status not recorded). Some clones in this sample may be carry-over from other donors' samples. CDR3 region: CAISESLTGNSPLHF. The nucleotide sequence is TGTGCCATCAGTGAGTCGTTGACAGGAAATTCACCCCTCCACTTT.